This T cell receptor (beta chain) was obtained from a study of blood T cell repertoires in COVID-19. About the research overall: Sources were T cells, B-cell-depleted T cells, or PBMCs; the material itself was cDNA or gDNA.

Data came from immunoSEQ multiplex PCR; TCRdb stores just in-frame clones and leaves some out. The sample includes 300,000 to 400,000 clones, roughly 90% of them seen just once. The CDR3 runs 14 residues. V was cut by 4 bases and J by 5 bases, with 11 bases left in between. From germline, CDR1 is LNHDA and CDR2 SQIVND (reference sequence). The rearrangement uses TRBV19 and TRBJ1-4; D perhaps matches TRBD1 (6 bases). Sequenced: PBMCs or T cells enriched from blood (not recorded which). The clonotype originates from a woman under 40 with acute COVID-19. DNA of the CDR3: TGTGCCAGTAGTAGAGGGGGAAACAATGAAAAACTGTTTTTT. Protein: CASSRGGNNEKLFF.